This T cell receptor beta chain appears in the sequencing data of a study of T cell repertoires in ileal Crohn's disease. Study-level background: Surgery for a complication: stricturing in around 60%, penetrating in roughly 40%.

The time point denotes: neoterminal ileum biopsy at postoperative endoscopy, about 6 months after surgery. The repertoire was sequenced with immunoSEQ multiplex PCR; TCRdb's copy has only in-frame clones and lacks some. Of some 60,000 clones in the sample, 85% to 90% were seen once. CDR1 is SGHTA, CDR2 FQGNSA, per germline. V shed 1 base and J shed 12 bases, with 15 bases lying between them. The CDR3 runs 13 residues. Study results and caveats: Active smokers at surgery had more clonal expansions than non-smokers.

Turning to this clone: Antigen: not known.

The chain couples TRBV7-2 to TRBJ1-2; weak D call: TRBD1 (5 bases). Input material: ileal tissue. The sequence came from an adult with Crohn's disease. Here the CDR3 reads CASSLGGAAYDTF. CDR3 coding DNA: TGTGCCAGCAGCTTAGGTGGGGCGGCTTATGACACCTTC.